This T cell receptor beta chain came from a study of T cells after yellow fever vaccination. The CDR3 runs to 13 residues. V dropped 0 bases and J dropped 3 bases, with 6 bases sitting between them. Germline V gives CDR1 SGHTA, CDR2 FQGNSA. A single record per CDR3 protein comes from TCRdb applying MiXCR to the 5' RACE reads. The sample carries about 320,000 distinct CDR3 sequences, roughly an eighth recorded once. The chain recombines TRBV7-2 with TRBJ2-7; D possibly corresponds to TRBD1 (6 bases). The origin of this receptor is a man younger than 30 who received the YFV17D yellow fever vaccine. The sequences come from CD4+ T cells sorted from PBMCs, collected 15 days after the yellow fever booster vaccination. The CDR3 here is CASSLARGYEQYV. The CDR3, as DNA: TGTGCCAGCAGCTTAGCCAGGGGCTACGAGCAGTACGTC.